The clone carrying this TCR beta chain was counted a single time. The data are from a study of blood T cell repertoires in COVID-19. The assay was immunoSEQ multiplex PCR, and TCRdb's table has in-frame clones only and misses some. Here the sample spans some 38,000 clones, 75% to 90% being singletons. CDR1 and CDR2 from the germline V gene are MNHEY and SVGAGI. The CDR3 has 12 residues. V lost 4 bases and J lost 5, with 6 bases in between. The gene calls are TRBV6-5 and TRBJ2-1, with D perhaps TRBD2 (5 bases). The sample taken for sequencing was peripheral blood. The origin of this receptor is a man between 60 and 70 years old with active or convalescent COVID-19. Here the CDR3 reads CASSLGDNEQFF. CDR3 nucleotides: TGTGCCAGCAGTTTGGGAGACAATGAGCAGTTCTTC.